This T cell receptor (beta chain) emerged from a study of T cells after yellow fever vaccination. The ends were cut back, 8 bases at V and 0 bases at J, with 8 bases in the middle. CDR3 size: 14 residues. TCRdb reprocessed the 5' RACE reads with MiXCR, giving one entry per CDR3 protein. The sample holds tens of thousands of distinct CDR3 sequences; about 6% are singletons and the top ten take 37%. The rearrangement uses TRBV12-3 or TRBV12-4 and TRBJ1-6; no reliable D call. This TCR was sampled from a man in his late teens or twenties who received the YFV17D yellow fever vaccine. The sequencing here drew on CD8+ T cells sorted from PBMCs, taken about 41 days after the first yellow fever vaccination. DNA of the CDR3: TGTGCCAGCGGGGTCCGCTCCTATAATTCACCCCTCCACTTT. Encoded protein: CASGVRSYNSPLHF.